This T cell receptor beta chain was sequenced in a study of CD8 T cells in ankylosing spondylitis. Via MiXCR, TCRdb re-called the 5' RACE reads, giving one row per CDR3 protein. The data contain 650,000 to 800,000 distinct CDR3 sequences, around 17% of them singletons. Germline values: CDR1 SEHNR, CDR2 FQNEAQ (reference sequence). This CDR3 region has 14 residues. Trimming shortened V by 5 bases and J by 6 bases, and 13 bases separated the two germline ends. The study's findings and limits: Ankylosing spondylitis blood appeared to carry a characteristic TCR beta motif of fewer than 10 highly homologous variants.

A few counts support this clonotype. Its antigen is unknown. The chain carries TRBV7-9 and TRBJ2-2; D perhaps matches TRBD2 (6 bases). Source material: blood, either unsorted or a sorted T cell fraction (not recorded which). The receptor was derived from a male donor with ankylosing spondylitis. Here the CDR3 DNA reads TGTGCCAGCAGCCTCCTCGGGAGTTCCGGGGAGCTGTTTTTT. Its translation: CASSLLGSSGELFF.